This TCR beta chain was found in a study of blood T cell repertoires in COVID-19. Between the trimmed V and J ends, which lost 1 base and 2 bases, there was a span of 11 bases. Germline CDR1 SGHRS, CDR2 YFSETQ. The CDR3 has 15 amino acids. Original processing methods: Counts of nucleated cells, estimated from reference gene primer amplification, were obtained. Sequencing was performed with immunoSEQ multiplex PCR; in TCRdb, only in-frame clones are kept and a portion is missing. V, J and clone size reflect that table, while D and trimming were determined from the DNA. The sample yields 150,000 to 200,000 clones, roughly 85% seen once. Clinical history as reported by participants underpinned cohort assignment. Recovery among Cohort 3 donors was established by two negative PCRs, clearance, or symptom resolution. This clone was detected once.

Sequences were obtained from PBMCs or T cells enriched from blood (not recorded which). The rearrangement uses TRBV5-1 and TRBJ2-3; D is possibly TRBD2 (6 bases). This clonotype was obtained from a woman aged 18-30 years who had recovered from COVID-19. CDR3 sequence: CASSLFAGTTDTQYF. The CDR3 nucleotides read TGCGCCAGCAGCTTGTTTGCGGGGACCACAGATACGCAGTATTTT.